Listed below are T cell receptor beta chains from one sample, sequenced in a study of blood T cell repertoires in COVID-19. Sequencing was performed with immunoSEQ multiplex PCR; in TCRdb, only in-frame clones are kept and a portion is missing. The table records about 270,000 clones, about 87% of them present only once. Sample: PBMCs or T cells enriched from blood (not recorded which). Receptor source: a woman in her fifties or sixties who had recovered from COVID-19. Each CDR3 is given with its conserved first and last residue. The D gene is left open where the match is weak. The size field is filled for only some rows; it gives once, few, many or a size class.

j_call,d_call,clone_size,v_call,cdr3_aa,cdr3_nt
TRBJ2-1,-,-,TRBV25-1,CASSDSNSVSYNEQFF,TGTGCCAGCAGTGATTCGAACAGTGTCTCCTACAATGAGCAGTTCTTC
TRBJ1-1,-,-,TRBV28,CASRYPNLNTEAFF,TGTGCCAGCAGATACCCTAATTTGAACACTGAAGCTTTCTTT
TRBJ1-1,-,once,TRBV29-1,CSVLTGPRAFF,TGCAGCGTCTTGACAGGCCCCCGGGCTTTCTTT
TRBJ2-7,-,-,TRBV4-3,CASSQVTGSPNYEQYF,TGCGCCAGCAGCCAAGTTACAGGGTCCCCCAACTACGAGCAGTACTTC
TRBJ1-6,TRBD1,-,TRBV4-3,CASRSLGQGVNSPLHF,TGCGCCAGCAGGTCCCTAGGACAGGGGGTTAATTCACCCCTCCACTTT
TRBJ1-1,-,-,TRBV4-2,CASSQDQGRAFF,TGTGCCAGCAGCCAAGATCAGGGAAGAGCTTTCTTT
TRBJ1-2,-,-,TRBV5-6,CASSAVIGPGGDGYTF,TGTGCCAGCAGCGCCGTAATAGGCCCAGGAGGGGATGGCTACACCTTC
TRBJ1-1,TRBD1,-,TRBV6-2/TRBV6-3,CASSYSMRQGASKAFF,TGTGCCAGCAGTTACTCGATGCGACAGGGAGCCTCTAAAGCTTTCTTT
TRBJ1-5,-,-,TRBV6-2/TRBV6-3,CASSYSASNQPQHF,TGTGCCAGCAGTTACTCGGCCAGCAATCAGCCCCAGCATTTT
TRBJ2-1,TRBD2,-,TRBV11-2,CASAGGPVNEQFF,TGTGCCAGCGCGGGAGGGCCGGTTAATGAGCAGTTCTTC
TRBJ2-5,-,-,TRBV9,CASSVPGAEETQYF,TGTGCCAGCAGCGTCCCGGGAGCGGAAGAGACCCAGTACTTC